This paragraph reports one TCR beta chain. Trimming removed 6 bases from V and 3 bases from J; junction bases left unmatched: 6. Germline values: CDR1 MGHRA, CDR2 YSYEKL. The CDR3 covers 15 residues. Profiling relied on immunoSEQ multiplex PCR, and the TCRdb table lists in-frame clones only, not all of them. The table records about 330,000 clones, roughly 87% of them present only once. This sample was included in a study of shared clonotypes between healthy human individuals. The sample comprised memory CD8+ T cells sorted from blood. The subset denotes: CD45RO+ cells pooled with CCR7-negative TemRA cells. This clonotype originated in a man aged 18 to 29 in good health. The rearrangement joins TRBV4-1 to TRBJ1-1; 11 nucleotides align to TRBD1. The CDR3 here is CASRQMGQGDTEAFF. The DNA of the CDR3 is TGCGCCAGCAGGCAAATGGGACAGGGGGACACTGAAGCTTTCTTT.